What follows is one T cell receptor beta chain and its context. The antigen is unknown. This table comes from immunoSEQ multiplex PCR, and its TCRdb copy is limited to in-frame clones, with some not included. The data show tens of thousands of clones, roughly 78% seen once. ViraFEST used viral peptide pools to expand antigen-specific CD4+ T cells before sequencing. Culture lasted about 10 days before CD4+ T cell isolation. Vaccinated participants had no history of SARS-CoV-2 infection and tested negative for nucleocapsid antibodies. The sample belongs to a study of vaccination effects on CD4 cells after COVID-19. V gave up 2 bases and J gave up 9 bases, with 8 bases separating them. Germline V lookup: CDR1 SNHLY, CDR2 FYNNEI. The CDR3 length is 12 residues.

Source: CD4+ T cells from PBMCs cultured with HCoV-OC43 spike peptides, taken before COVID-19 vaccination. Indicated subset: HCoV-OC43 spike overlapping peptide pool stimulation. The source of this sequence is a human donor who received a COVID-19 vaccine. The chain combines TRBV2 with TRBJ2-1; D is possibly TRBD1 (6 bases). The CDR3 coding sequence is TGTGCCAGCAGTGAACAGGGGAGTGAGCAGTTCTTC. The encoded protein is CASSEQGSEQFF. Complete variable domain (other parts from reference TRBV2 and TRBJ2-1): EPEVTQTPSHQVTQMGQEVILRCVPISNHLYFYWYRQILGQKVEFLVSFYNNEISEKSEIFDDQFSVERPDGSNFTLKIRSTKLEDSAMYFCASSEQGSEQFFGPGTRLTVL.